This T cell receptor beta chain comes out of a study of blood T cell repertoires in COVID-19 (dated by TCRdb to about 2020). Background on the whole study: The collaborator samples originated in the United States, Italy and Spain and spanned the acute and convalescent phases of COVID-19. Sample metadata almost always included a de-identified subject ID, COVID-19 status, age in years and sex. The repertoires were released in a freely available public database intended as a resource for research on the immune response to SARS-CoV-2. The dataset comprised deeply sampled blood TCRbeta repertoires from subjects exposed to, actively infected with, or recovered from COVID-19. Samples came from the ongoing ImmuneRACE study (first 160 participants) plus 1,254 subjects from 6 global collaborators. Where available, HLA class I and class II types were taken from metadata supplied by the sample provider and were not determined by assay-based typing. The prospective study material was composed of cDNA or gDNA derived from T cells, B-cell-depleted T cells, or PBMCs. Study-wide findings and limitations: The amount of clinical and demographic metadata varied by source and participant and was provided uncurated.

V trim: 4 bases; J trim: 3 bases; unmatched bases: 7. The germline V gene provides CDR1 MGHRA and CDR2 YSYEKL. Spanning cysteine to phenylalanine, the CDR3 consists of 16 amino acids. Solely the CDR3 DNA is kept, with 48 bases framed from the first base. TCRbeta CDR3 regions were amplified from genomic DNA using the immunoSEQ Assay, a bias-controlled multiplex PCR. On the study's bioinformatics: Within the assay, amplification of reference gene primers was used to estimate how many nucleated cells each sample contained. To quantify the absolute abundance of each unique TCRbeta CDR3 rearrangement, sequence reads were collapsed and filtered. For each sample, productive Simpson clonality was calculated by taking the square root of Simpson's diversity index across productive rearrangements. TCRdb re-hosts the immuneACCESS table, in-frame sequences only. Its copies lack some clones; in the studies checked, an unresolved V gene accounts for under half of them, and the cause for the rest is not known. Clonal size and the V and J genes are those of that table, whereas D and trimming came from the DNA. The sample table shows some 230,000 clones, and around four fifths are seen once. More than 4.5% of the sample is taken by the ten largest.

Samples from volunteer blood donors who had recovered from COVID-19 were contributed by a second Seattle source. The collaborating institutions used their own protocols to collect whole blood in K2EDTA tubes. For TCRbeta analysis, collaborators shipped samples in one of three forms: frozen whole blood, isolated PBMCs, or DNA extracted from either of those sample types. As concerns this clone: It has no known antigen specificity. The sample holds no much larger clone one base away, and base qualities are not on file.

The rearrangement joined TRBV4-1 to TRBJ2-5, and 11 junction bases match TRBD2. The sample taken for sequencing was peripheral blood. The receptor's source is an older woman who had recovered from COVID-19. The CDR3 has the sequence CASSRKLAGGEETQYF. The DNA reads as follows: TGCGCCAGCAGCCGGAAGCTAGCGGGGGGTGAAGAGACCCAGTACTTC.